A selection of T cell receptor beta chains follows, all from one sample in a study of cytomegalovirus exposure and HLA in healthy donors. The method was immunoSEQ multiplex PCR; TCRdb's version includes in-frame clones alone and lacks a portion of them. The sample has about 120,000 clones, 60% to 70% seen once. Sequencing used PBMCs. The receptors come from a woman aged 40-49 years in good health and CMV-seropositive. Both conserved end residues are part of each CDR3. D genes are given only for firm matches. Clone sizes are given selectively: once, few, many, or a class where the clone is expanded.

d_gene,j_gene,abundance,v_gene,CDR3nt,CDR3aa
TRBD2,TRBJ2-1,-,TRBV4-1,TGCGCCAGCAGCCCCGGGACTAGAGGCTCCTACAATGAGCAGTTCTTC,CASSPGTRGSYNEQFF
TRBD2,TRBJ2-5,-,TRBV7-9,TGTGCCAGCACCGGGAAAGGTGCGGGAGGGCCCCCAGAGACCCAGTACTTC,CASTGKGAGGPPETQYF
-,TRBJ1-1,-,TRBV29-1,TGCAGCGTTGACAGGGGCCGTACTGAAGCTTTCTTT,CSVDRGRTEAFF
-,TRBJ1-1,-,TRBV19,TGTGCCAGTAGTATATCAGGGGAGTCTGAAGCTTTCTTT,CASSISGESEAFF
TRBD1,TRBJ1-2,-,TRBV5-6,TGTGCCAGCGGATTCGACCCCGGACAGGGCCATGGCTACACCTTC,CASGFDPGQGHGYTF
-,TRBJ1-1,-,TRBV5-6,TGTGCCAGCAGCTTGGACAGCGGATTCACTGAAGCTTTCTTT,CASSLDSGFTEAFF
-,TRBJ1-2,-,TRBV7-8,TGTGCCAGCAGCTTAGGGGTCGAAGGGAGCTATGGCTACACCTTC,CASSLGVEGSYGYTF
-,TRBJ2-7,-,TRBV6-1,TGTGCCAGCAGTGAAACGACAGCCTCCAGTTACGAGCAGTACTTC,CASSETTASSYEQYF
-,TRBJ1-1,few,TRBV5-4,TGTGCCAGCAGCTTGCGACCTGTTGACACGACTGAAGCTTTCTTT,CASSLRPVDTTEAFF
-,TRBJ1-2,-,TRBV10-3,TGTGCCATCAGTGACAGAACTAACTATGGCTACACCTTC,CAISDRTNYGYTF
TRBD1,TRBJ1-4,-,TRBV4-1,TGCGCCAGCCGAGCCGGGACAGGGCCCGAAAAACTGTTTTTT,CASRAGTGPEKLFF
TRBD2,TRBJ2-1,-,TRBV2,TGTGCCAGCACCGCTAGCGGGAGTTTAGATGAGCAGTTCTTC,CASTASGSLDEQFF
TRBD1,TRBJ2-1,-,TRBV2,TGTGCCAGCAGCGAGACAGGGTCTGACTACAATGAGCAGTTCTTC,CASSETGSDYNEQFF
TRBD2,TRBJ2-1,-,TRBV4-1,TGCGCCAGCAGCCAAGATCGCCTAGCGGGAGACAATGAGCAGTTCTTC,CASSQDRLAGDNEQFF
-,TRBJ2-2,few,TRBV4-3,TGCGCCAGCAGCCGACAGACTGGAACCGGGGAGCTGTTTTTT,CASSRQTGTGELFF
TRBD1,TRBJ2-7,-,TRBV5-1,TGCGCCAGCAGCCCGCGGACAGGGACAGGGTACGAGCAGTACTTC,CASSPRTGTGYEQYF
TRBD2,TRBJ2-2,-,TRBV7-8,TGTGCCAGCAGCACCGGGACTAGCGGGAACACCGGGGAGCTGTTTTTT,CASSTGTSGNTGELFF
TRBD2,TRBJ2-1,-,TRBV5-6,TGTGCCAGCAGCTTGGGGACTAGTAGGTTCTTC,CASSLGTSRFF
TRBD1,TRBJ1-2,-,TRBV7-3,TGTGCCAGCAGCCCGACAGGGGTGAACTATGGCTACACCTTC,CASSPTGVNYGYTF
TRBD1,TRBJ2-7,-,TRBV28,TGTGCCAGCAGTACCGCTGGGACAGAAGCCTACGAGCAGTACTTC,CASSTAGTEAYEQYF
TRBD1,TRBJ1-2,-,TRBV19,TGTGCCAGTAGTCACGACGATAGGGGGCCGTATGGCTACACCTTC,CASSHDDRGPYGYTF
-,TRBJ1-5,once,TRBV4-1,TGCGCCAGCAGCCAAGAAGAACGCAGGGGAAGCAATCAGCCCCAGCATTTT,CASSQEERRGSNQPQHF
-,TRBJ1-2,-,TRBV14,TGTGCCAGCAGCCAATGGTCAGGACCGGGATCTCCCTATGGCTACACCTTC,CASSQWSGPGSPYGYTF
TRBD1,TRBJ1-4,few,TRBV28,TGTGCCAGCAGCTCGGGACAGCTTAATGAAAAACTGTTTTTT,CASSSGQLNEKLFF
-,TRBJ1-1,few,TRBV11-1,TGTGCCAGCAGCAGATTGCCAGGGCTTCGGGTGAACACTGAAGCTTTCTTT,CASSRLPGLRVNTEAFF
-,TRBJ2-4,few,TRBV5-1,TGCGCCAGCAGCTTGGATTACAGGGAGACCAAAAACATTCAGTACTTC,CASSLDYRETKNIQYF
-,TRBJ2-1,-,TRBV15,TGTGCCACCAGCAGAGGGACAGAGTCCTACAATGAGCAGTTCTTC,CATSRGTESYNEQFF
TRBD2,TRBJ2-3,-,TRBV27,TGTGCCAGCAGTTTTCGGCTAGCGGGAGCCCGTGCTAGCACAGATACGCAGTATTTT,CASSFRLAGARASTDTQYF
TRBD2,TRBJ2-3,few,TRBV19,TGTGCCAGTAGTATAATGGCGGGAGGGCCTGGAGATACGCAGTATTTT,CASSIMAGGPGDTQYF
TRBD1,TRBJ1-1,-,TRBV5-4,TGTGCCAGCAGCTTGGGGAACAGGGGGGGCACTGAAGCTTTCTTT,CASSLGNRGGTEAFF
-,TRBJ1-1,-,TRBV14,TGTGCCAGCAGCCGAGTGACAGGCCATTTGAACACTGAAGCTTTCTTT,CASSRVTGHLNTEAFF
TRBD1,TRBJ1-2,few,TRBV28,TGTGCCAGCAGTTTACAGGGGGCGCGGGCTGAAGGTGGCTACACCTTC,CASSLQGARAEGGYTF
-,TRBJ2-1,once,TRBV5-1,TGCGCCAGCAGCCAGGTTACCGTCCACAATGAGCAGTTCTTC,CASSQVTVHNEQFF
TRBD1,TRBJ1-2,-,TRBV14,TGTGCCAGCAGCCAAGACATCAGGGGGCAGGGCTACACCTTC,CASSQDIRGQGYTF
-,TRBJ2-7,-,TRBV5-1,TGCGCCAGCAGCTTCGCGGAGGGAGGGGGAGAGCAGTACTTC,CASSFAEGGGEQYF
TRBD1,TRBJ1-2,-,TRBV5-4,TGTGCCAGCAGTTTAAGGGACAGGGAAAACTATGGCTACACCTTC,CASSLRDRENYGYTF
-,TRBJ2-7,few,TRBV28,TGTGCCAGCACCCCACCTACAGGGCTTATCTCCTACGAGCAGTACTTC,CASTPPTGLISYEQYF
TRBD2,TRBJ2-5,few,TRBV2,TGTGCCAGCAGTGCGACTAGCGGGAGACAAGAGACCCAGTACTTC,CASSATSGRQETQYF
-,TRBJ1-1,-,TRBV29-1,TGCAGCGTTCGAAAGGGGACTGAAGCTTTCTTT,CSVRKGTEAFF
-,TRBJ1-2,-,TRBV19,TGTGCCACCCATAAGGACAGTCTAGATGGCTACACCTTC,CATHKDSLDGYTF
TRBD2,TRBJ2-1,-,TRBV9,TGTGCCAGCAGCGTTCGGAGCGGGAGCTCCTACAATGAGCAGTTCTTC,CASSVRSGSSYNEQFF
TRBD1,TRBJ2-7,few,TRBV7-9,TGTGCCAGCAGCTCAGGTCGACCGGGACAGGGTCTCTACGAGCAGTACTTC,CASSSGRPGQGLYEQYF
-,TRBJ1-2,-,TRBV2,TGTGCCAGCAGTGAAAGATTTAGAACAGTCTATGGCTACACCTTC,CASSERFRTVYGYTF
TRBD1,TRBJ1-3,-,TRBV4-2,TGTGCCAGCAGCCAAGACTGGACAGGTTCTGGAAACACCATATATTTT,CASSQDWTGSGNTIYF
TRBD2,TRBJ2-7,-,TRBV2,TGTGCCAGCAGGGGGACTAGCGGCTACGAGCAGTACTTC,CASRGTSGYEQYF
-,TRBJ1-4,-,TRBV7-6,TGTGCCAGCACCGCAACTAATGAAAAACTGTTTTTT,CASTATNEKLFF
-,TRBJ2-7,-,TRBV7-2,TGTGCCAGCAGCACAAATGGGGGGGGCGCGACGGGGGAGCAGTACTTC,CASSTNGGGATGEQYF
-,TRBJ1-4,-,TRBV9,TGTGCCAGCAGCCCCCAAGGGGGGGGTGATGAAAAACTGTTTTTT,CASSPQGGGDEKLFF
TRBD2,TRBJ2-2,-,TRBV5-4,TGTGCCAGCAGCTTGGAGCCGGGAGGGAACACCGGGGAGCTGTTTTTT,CASSLEPGGNTGELFF
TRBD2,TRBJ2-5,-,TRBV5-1,TGCGCCAGCAGCTCTTCAACCTGGACTAGCGGACCCTTTCAAGAGACCCAGTACTTC,CASSSSTWTSGPFQETQYF
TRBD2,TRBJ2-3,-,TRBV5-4,TGTGCCAGCAGCTTGTCCGGCGGGAGGACAGATACGCAGTATTTT,CASSLSGGRTDTQYF
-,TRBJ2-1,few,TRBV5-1,TGCGCCAGCAGCCCGGACAGTTACAATGAGCAGTTCTTC,CASSPDSYNEQFF
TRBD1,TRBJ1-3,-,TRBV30,TGTGCCTGGAGTTACGACAGGGTCAGTGGCACCATATATTTT,CAWSYDRVSGTIYF